A single sample is the source of the 9 T cell receptor beta chains below, sequenced in a study of blood T cell repertoires in COVID-19. Measured with immunoSEQ multiplex PCR; TCRdb has only the in-frame clones, and not every one. This table has 120,000 to 150,000 clones, about 82% appearing once. Sample: peripheral blood. The receptors stem from a woman between 40 and 55 years old with active or convalescent COVID-19.

This clone showed up just once. The DNA for the CDR3 is TGTGCCAGCAGCTTACACAGGGGGGGGACCACTGAAGCTTTCTTT. Translating gives CASSLHRGGTTEAFF. The V gene is TRBV7-2, the J gene TRBJ1-1; 8 positions agree with TRBD1. The germline CDR1 and CDR2 sequences are SGHTA and FQGNSA. The CDR3 length is 15 residues. V shed 2 bases, J shed 4 bases, and the junction held 6 bases outside the gene matches. The whole variable domain, remainder taken from reference TRBV7-2 and TRBJ1-1, is GAGVSQSPSNKVTEKGKDVELRCDPISGHTALYWYRQSLGQGLEFLIYFQGNSAPDKSGLPSDRFSAERTGGSVSTLTIQRTQQEDSAVYLCASSLHRGGTTEAFFGQGTRLTVV.

Turning to this clone: Other DNA sequences within the sample encode an identical CDR3. The chain has TRBV18 and TRBJ1-1; unclear D gene. The CDR3 loop spans 15 amino acids. Germline V CDR1 and CDR2: KGHSH, LQKENI. The ends were cut back, 3 bases at V and 6 bases at J, with 17 bases in the middle. CDR3 residues: CASSPRGWDGAEAFF. CDR3 DNA sequence: TGTGCCAGCTCACCCCGGGGTTGGGATGGAGCTGAAGCTTTCTTT.

The rearrangement uses TRBV28 and TRBJ2-7; TRBD1 agrees at 11 bases. In germline, CDR1 is MDHEN, CDR2 SYDVKM. V dropped 6 bases and J dropped 2; count of bases not matched to a gene: 3. The CDR3 sequence is 14 residues long. The CDR3 loop is CASRGDRGAYEQYF. CDR3 DNA: TGTGCCAGCAGGGGGGACAGGGGGGCCTACGAGCAGTACTTC.

CDR3 nucleotide sequence: TGTGCCAGCAGGAAGGGACAGGCAGGCAAACTGTTTTTT. Protein product: CASRKGQAGKLFF. The rearrangement joins TRBV6-5 to TRBJ1-4; 8 bases agree with TRBD1. V lost 6 bases and J lost 11; bases outside the gene matches: 8. CDR3 length: 13 amino acids. In germline, CDR1 is MNHEY, CDR2 SVGAGI.

The chain recombines TRBV10-3 with TRBJ1-2, with 9 bases matching TRBD1. This CDR3 is built from 14 residues. The trim removed 8 bases at V and 4 bases at J, leaving 8 bases unmatched. Germline loops: CDR1 ENHRY, CDR2 SYGVKD. In DNA form, the CDR3 reads TGTGCCATCCGTCCCGGGACAGGGACCTATGGCTACACCTTC. This codes for CAIRPGTGTYGYTF.

The rearrangement links TRBV11-2 to TRBJ2-5; no definite D call. Trimming left V 0 bases short and J 1 base short, with 12 bases between. From germline, CDR1 is SGHAT and CDR2 FQNNGV. The CDR3 runs to 16 residues. The CDR3 DNA is TGTGCCAGCAGCTTAGACGTCATGAGTTCCCAAGAGACCCAGTACTTC. It codes for CASSLDVMSSQETQYF.

The chain employs TRBV5-6 and TRBJ1-3, with D perhaps matching TRBD1 (5 bases). V was cut by 0 bases and J by 4 bases, with 11 bases left in between. The CDR3 covers 15 residues. Germline V gives CDR1 SGHDT, CDR2 YYEEEE. CDR3 residues: CASSLGGGLGNTIYF. Here the CDR3 DNA reads TGTGCCAGCAGCTTGGGCGGGGGTCTAGGAAACACCATATATTTT.

The genes are TRBV11-3 and TRBJ2-4; D possibly corresponds to TRBD1 (6 bases). V was trimmed by 2 bases and J by 8 bases, leaving 10 bases between them. Germline lookup yields CDR1 SGHNT and CDR2 YENEEA. The CDR3 loop spans 13 amino acids. The CDR3 sequence is CASSLRWGHIQYF. The CDR3 bases are TGTGCCAGCAGCTTACGTTGGGGGCACATTCAGTACTTC.

The genes are TRBV6-2 or TRBV6-3 and TRBJ1-2, with D unclear. Deletions cut 6 bases from V and 0 bases from J, with 14 bases between. The CDR3 is 15 residues long. The germline CDR1 and CDR2 sequences are MNHEY and SVGEGT. CDR3 sequence reads: CASSHSGLTNYGYTF. In DNA form, the CDR3 reads TGTGCCAGCAGCCACAGTGGCCTTACTAACTATGGCTACACCTTC.